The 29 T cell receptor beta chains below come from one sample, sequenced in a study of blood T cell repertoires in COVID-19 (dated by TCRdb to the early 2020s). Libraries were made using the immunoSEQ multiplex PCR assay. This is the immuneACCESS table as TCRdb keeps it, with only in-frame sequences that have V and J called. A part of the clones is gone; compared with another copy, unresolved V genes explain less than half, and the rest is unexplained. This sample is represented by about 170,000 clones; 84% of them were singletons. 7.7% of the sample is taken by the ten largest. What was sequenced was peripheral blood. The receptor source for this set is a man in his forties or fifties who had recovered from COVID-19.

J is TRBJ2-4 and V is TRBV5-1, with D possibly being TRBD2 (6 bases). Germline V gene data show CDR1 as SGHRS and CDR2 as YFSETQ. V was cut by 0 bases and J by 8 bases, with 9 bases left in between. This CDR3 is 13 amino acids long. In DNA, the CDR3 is TGCGCCAGCAGCTTGGGAGGGGAGGACATTCAGTACTTC. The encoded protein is CASSLGGEDIQYF.

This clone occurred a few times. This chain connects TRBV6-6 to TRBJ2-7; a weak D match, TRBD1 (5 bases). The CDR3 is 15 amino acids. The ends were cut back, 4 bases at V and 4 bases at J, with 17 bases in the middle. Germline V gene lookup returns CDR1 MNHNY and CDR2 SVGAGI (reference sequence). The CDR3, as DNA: TGTGCCAGCAGTTCTGGGGCGGATCTTCAATACGAGCAGTACTTC. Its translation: CASSSGADLQYEQYF.

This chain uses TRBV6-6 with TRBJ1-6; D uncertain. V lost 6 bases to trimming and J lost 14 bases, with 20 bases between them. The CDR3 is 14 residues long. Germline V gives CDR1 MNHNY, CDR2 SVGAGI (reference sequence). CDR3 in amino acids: CASRRTELSETLHF. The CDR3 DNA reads TGTGCCAGCAGACGCACAGAACTTTCTGAGACCCTCCACTTT.

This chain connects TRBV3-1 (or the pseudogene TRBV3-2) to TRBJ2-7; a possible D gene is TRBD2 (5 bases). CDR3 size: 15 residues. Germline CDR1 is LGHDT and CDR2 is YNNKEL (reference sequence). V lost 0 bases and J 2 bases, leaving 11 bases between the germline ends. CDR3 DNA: TGTGCCAGCAGCCAAGAAGGACTGACCACCTACGAGCAGTACTTC. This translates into CASSQEGLTTYEQYF.

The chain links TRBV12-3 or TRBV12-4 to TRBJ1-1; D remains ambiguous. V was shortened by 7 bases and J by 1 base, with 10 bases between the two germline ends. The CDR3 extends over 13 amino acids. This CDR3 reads CASNIQANTEAFF. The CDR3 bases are TGTGCCAGCAATATTCAAGCGAACACTGAAGCTTTCTTT.

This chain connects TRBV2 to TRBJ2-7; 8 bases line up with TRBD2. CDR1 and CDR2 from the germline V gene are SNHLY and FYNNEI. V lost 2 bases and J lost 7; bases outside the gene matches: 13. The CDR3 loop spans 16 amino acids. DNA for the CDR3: TGTGCCAGCAGTGAATTCGGCGGGAGGTTTCTTAGGGAGCAGTACTTC. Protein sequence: CASSEFGGRFLREQYF. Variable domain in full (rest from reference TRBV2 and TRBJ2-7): EPEVTQTPSHQVTQMGQEVILRCVPISNHLYFYWYRQILGQKVEFLVSFYNNEISEKSEIFDDQFSVERPDGSNFTLKIRSTKLEDSAMYFCASSEFGGRFLREQYFGPGTRLTVT.

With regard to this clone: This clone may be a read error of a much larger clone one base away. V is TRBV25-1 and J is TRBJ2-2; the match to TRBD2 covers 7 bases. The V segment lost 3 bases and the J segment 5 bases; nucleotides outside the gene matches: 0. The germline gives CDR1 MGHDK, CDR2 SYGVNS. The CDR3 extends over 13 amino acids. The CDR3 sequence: CASSERETGELFF. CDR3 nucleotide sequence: TGTGCCAGCAGTGAGCGGGAGACCGGGGAGCTGTTTTTT.

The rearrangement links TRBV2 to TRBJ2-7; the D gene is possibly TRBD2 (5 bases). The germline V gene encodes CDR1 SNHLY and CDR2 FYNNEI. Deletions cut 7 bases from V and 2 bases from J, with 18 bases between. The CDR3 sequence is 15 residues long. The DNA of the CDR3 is TGTGCCAGCAACCCACAGACAAGACTAACCTACGAGCAGTACTTC. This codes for CASNPQTRLTYEQYF.

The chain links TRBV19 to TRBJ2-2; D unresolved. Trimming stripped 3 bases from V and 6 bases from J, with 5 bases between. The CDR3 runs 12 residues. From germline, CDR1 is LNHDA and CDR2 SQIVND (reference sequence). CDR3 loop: CASSIRAGELFF. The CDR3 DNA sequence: TGTGCCAGTAGTATTCGAGCCGGGGAGCTGTTTTTT.

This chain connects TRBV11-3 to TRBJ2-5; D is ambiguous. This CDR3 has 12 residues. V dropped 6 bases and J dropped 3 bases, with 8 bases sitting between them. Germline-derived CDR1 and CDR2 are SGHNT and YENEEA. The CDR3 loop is CASREQEETQYF. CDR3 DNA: TGTGCCAGCAGAGAACAAGAAGAGACCCAGTACTTC. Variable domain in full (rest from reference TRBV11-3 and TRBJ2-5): EAGVVQSPRYKIIEKKQPVAFWCNPISGHNTLYWYLQNLGQGPELLIRYENEEAVDDSQLPKDRFSAERLKGVDSTLKIQPAELGDSAVYLCASREQEETQYFGPGTRLLVL.

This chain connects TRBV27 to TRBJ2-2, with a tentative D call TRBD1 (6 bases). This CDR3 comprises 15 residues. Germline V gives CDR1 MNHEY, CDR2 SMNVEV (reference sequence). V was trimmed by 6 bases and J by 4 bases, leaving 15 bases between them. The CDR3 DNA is TGTGCCAGCAGCCTTCAGGGGCAGTTCACCGGGGAGCTGTTTTTT. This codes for CASSLQGQFTGELFF.

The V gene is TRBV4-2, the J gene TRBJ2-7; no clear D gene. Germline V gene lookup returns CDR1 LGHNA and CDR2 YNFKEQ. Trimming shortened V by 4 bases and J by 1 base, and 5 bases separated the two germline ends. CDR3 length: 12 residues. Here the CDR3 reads CASSLRSYEQYF. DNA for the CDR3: TGTGCCAGCAGCCTCAGGTCCTACGAGCAGTACTTC.

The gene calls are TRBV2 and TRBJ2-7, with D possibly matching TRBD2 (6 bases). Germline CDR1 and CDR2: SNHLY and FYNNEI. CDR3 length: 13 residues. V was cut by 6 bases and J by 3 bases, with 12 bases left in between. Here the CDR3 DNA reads TGTGCCAGCAGGGGAGGAGCGGGCTACGAGCAGTACTTC. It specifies CASRGGAGYEQYF. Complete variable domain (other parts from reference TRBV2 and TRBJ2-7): EPEVTQTPSHQVTQMGQEVILRCVPISNHLYFYWYRQILGQKVEFLVSFYNNEISEKSEIFDDQFSVERPDGSNFTLKIRSTKLEDSAMYFCASRGGAGYEQYFGPGTRLTVT.

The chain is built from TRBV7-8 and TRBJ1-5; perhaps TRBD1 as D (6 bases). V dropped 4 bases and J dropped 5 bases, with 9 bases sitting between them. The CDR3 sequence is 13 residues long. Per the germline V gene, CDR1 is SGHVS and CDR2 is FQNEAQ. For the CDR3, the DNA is TGTGCCAGCAGCTCAGGGGCGGATCAGCCCCAGCATTTT. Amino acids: CASSSGADQPQHF.

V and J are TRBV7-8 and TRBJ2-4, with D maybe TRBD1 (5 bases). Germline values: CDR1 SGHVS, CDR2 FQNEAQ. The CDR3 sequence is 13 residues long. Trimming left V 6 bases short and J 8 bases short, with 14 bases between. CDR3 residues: CASSRGPKDIQYF. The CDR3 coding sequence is TGTGCCAGCAGTAGGGGTCCAAAAGACATTCAGTACTTC. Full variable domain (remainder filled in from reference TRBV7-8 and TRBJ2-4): GAGVSQSPRYKVAKRGQDVALRCDPISGHVSLFWYQQALGQGPEFLTYFQNEAQLDKSGLPSDRFFAERPEGSVSTLKIQRTQQEDSAVYLCASSRGPKDIQYFGAGTRLSVL.

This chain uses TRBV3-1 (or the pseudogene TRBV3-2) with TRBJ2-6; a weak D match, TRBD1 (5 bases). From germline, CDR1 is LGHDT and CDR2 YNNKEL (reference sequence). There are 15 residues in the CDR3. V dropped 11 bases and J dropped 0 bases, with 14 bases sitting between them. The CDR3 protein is CASGPGGSGANVLTF. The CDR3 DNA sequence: TGTGCCTCAGGGCCCGGCGGCTCTGGGGCCAACGTCCTGACTTTC.

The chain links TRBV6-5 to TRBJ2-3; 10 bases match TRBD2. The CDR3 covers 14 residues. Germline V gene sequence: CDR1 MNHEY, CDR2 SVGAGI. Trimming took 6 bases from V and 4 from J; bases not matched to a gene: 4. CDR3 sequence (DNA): TGTGCCAGCAGAAGCGGGGGGGCCCCAGATACGCAGTATTTT. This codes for CASRSGGAPDTQYF.

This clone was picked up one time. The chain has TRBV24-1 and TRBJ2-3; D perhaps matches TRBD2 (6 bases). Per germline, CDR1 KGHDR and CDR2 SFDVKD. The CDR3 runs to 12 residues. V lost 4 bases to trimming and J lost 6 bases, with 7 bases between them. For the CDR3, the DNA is TGTGCCACCAGTGAGGAGGGGGATACGCAGTATTTT. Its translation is CATSEEGDTQYF.

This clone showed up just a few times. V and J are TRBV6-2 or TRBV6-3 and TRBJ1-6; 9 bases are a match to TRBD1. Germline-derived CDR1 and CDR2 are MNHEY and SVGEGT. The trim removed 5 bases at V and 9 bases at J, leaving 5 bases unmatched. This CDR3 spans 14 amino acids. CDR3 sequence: CASSRGQGASPLHF. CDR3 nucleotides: TGTGCCAGCAGTAGGGGACAGGGTGCTTCACCCCTCCACTTT.

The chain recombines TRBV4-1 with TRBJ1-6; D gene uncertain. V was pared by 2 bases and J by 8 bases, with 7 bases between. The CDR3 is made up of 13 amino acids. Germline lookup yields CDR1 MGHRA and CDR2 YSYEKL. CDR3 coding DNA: TGCGCCAGCAGCCAAATACAAGATTCACCCCTCCACTTT. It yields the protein CASSQIQDSPLHF.

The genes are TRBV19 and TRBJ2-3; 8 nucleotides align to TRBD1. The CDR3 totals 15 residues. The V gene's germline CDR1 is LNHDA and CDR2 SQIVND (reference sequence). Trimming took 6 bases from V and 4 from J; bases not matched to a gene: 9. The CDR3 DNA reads TGTGCCAGTAGCCCTGGACAGGGTTGGGCAGATACGCAGTATTTT. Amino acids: CASSPGQGWADTQYF. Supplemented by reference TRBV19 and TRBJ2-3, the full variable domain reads DGGITQSPKYLFRKEGQNVTLSCEQNLNHDAMYWYRQDPGQGLRLIYYSQIVNDFQKGDIAEGYSVSREKKESFPLTVTSAQKNPTAFYLCASSPGQGWADTQYFGPGTRLTVL.

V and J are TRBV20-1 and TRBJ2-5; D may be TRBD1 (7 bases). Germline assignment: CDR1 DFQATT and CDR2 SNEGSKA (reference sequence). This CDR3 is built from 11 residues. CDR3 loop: CARRGPETQYF. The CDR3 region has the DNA TGCGCCCGGAGGGGGCCCGAGACCCAGTACTTC.

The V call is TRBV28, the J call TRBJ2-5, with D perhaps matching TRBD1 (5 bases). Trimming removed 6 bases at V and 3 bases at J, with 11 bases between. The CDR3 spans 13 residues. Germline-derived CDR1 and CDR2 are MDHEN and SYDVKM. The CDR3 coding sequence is TGTGCCAGCAGGCCGGACATGGAAGAGACCCAGTACTTC. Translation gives CASRPDMEETQYF.

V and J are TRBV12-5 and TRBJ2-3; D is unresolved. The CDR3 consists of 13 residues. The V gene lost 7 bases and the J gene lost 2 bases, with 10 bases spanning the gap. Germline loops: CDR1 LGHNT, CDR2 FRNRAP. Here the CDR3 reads CASEARLTDTQYF. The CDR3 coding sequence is TGTGCTAGTGAAGCGCGACTCACAGATACGCAGTATTTT.

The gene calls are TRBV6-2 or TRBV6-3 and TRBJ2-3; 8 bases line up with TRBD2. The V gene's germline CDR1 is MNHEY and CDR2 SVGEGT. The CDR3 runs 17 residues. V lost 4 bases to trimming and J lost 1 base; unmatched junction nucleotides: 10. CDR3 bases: TGTGCCAGCAGTTTCATTCCGAGCGGGAGCCGCACAGATACGCAGTATTTT. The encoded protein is CASSFIPSGSRTDTQYF.

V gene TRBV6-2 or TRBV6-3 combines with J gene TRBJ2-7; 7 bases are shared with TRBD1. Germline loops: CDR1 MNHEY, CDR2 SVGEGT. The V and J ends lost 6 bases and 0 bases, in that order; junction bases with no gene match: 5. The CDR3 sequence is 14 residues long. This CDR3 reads CASSPDRVSYEQYF. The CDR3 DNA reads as TGTGCCAGCAGCCCCGACAGGGTCTCCTACGAGCAGTACTTC.

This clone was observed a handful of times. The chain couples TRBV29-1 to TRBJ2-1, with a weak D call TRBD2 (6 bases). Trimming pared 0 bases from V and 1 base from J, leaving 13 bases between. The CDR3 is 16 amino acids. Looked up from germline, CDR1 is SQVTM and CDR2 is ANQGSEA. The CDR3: CSVEELLAESYNEQFF. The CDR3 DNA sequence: TGCAGCGTTGAAGAGCTCTTAGCGGAATCCTACAATGAGCAGTTCTTC.

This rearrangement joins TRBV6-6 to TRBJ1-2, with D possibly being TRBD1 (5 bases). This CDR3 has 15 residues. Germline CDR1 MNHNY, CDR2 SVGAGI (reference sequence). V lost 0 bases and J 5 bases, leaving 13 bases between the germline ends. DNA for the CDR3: TGTGCCAGCAGTTACTCCCTACAGGACCCTTATGGCTACACCTTC. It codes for CASSYSLQDPYGYTF.

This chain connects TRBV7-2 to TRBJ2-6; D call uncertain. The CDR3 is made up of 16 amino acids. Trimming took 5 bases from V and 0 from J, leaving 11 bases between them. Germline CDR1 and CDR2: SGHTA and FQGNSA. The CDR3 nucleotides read TGTGCCAGCAGCAACCACGGCGGCTCTGGGGCCAACGTCCTGACTTTC. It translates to CASSNHGGSGANVLTF.